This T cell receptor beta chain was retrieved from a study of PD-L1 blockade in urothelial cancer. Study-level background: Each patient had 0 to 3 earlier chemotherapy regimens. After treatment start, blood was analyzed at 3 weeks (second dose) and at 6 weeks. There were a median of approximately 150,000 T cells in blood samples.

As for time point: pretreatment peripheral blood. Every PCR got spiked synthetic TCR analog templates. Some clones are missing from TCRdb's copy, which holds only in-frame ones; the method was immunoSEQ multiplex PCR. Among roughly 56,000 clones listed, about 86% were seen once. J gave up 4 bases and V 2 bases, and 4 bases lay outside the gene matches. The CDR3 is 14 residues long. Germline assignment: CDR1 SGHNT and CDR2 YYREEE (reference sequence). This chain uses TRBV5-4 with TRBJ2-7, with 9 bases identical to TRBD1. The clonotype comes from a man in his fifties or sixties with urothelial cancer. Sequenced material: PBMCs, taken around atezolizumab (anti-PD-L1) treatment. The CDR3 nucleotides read TGTGCCAGCAGCTTAGGACAGGGGAGATACGAGCAGTACTTC. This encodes CASSLGQGRYEQYF. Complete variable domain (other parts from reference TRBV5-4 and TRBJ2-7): ETGVTQSPTHLIKTRGQQVTLRCSSQSGHNTVSWYQQALGQGPQFIFQYYREEENGRGNFPPRFSGLQFPNYSSELNVNALELDDSALYLCASSLGQGRYEQYFGPGTRLTVT.